This T cell receptor beta chain appears in the sequencing data of a study of shared clonotypes between healthy human individuals. Study background: Samples came from a couple of female and three male donors aged 18 to 49. Study results and caveats: Limited genetic and exposure-history diversity came from having few donors. Researchers sampled blood only, noting tissue repertoires likely differ.

This CDR3 is 14 amino acids long. V was cut by 2 bases and J by 5 bases, with 10 bases left in between. CDR1 and CDR2 (germline): SGHVS, FQNEAQ. Assay execution took place at the deep level. Sequenced by immunoSEQ multiplex PCR; TCRdb stores in-frame clones only, minus some. The sample lists around 500,000 clones; about 80% were seen once. Worth noting for this clone: The target antigen is unknown.

The sequencing sample was made of PBMCs. The source of this sequence is a woman aged 40 to 55 in good health. Some clones in this sample may be carry-over from other donors' samples. The V call is TRBV7-8, the J call TRBJ1-5; no clear D. CDR3 DNA sequence: TGTGCCAGCAGCTTAAGTCCTGTAGATCAGCCCCAGCATTTT. Protein: CASSLSPVDQPQHF.